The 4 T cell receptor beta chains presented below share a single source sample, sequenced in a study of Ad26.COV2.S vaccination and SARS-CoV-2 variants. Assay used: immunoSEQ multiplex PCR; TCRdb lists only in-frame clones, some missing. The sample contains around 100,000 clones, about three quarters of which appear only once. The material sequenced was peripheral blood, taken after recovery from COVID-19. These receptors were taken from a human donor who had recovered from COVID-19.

The CDR3 is CASTVGMNTEAFF. The CDR3 nucleotides are TGTGCCAGCACTGTAGGGATGAACACTGAAGCTTTCTTT. The chain joins TRBV14 to TRBJ1-1, with D unresolved. The CDR3 covers 13 residues. V gave up 7 bases and J gave up 0 bases, with 9 bases separating them. The germline CDR1 and CDR2 sequences are SGHDN and FVKESK.

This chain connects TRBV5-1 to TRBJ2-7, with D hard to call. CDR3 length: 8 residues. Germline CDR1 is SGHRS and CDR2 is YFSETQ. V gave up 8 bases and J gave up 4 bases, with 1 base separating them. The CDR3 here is CARYEQYF. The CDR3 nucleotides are TGCGCCAGGTACGAGCAGTACTTC.

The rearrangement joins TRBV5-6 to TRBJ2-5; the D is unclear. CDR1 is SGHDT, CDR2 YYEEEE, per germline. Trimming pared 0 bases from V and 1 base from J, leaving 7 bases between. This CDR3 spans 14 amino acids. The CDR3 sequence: CASSLVSAQETQYF. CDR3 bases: TGTGCCAGCAGCTTGGTATCAGCCCAAGAGACCCAGTACTTC. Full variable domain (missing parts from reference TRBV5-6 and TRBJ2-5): DAGVTQSPTHLIKTRGQQVTLRCSPKSGHDTVSWYQQALGQGPQFIFQYYEEEERQRGNFPDRFSGHQFPNYSSELNVNALLLGDSALYLCASSLVSAQETQYFGPGTRLLVL.

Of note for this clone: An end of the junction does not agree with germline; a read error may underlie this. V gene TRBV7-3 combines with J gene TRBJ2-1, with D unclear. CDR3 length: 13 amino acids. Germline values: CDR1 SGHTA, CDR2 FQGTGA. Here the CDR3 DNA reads TGTGCCAGCAGCCCGGACGCAGACAATGAGCAGCTCTTC. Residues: CASSPDADNEQLF.